This section outlines one TCR beta chain sequence together with its context. The source of the sample is a study of blood T cell repertoires in COVID-19. On the study more broadly: Samples representing acute and convalescent COVID-19 were sourced from the United States, Italy and Spain.

In the authors' workflow: Reference gene primer amplification in the assay estimated nucleated cell counts. Here immunoSEQ multiplex PCR was the method, and the copy in TCRdb shows in-frame clones only, minus some. V, J and clone size are taken as reported in that table, and D and trimming were inferred from the DNA itself. Among roughly 120,000 clones listed, just over 85% were seen once. V was trimmed by 7 bases and J by 9 bases, leaving 22 bases between them. This CDR3 is built from 15 residues. Per germline, CDR1 MNHEY and CDR2 SMNVEV (reference sequence). The chain links TRBV27 to TRBJ2-1, with a tentative D call TRBD2 (7 bases). Material for sequencing was peripheral blood. This sequence originates from a woman aged 50 to 65 with active or convalescent COVID-19. The CDR3 loop reads CASIGGLVYGGEQFF. In nucleotides, the CDR3 is TGTGCCAGCATCGGGGGGCTAGTTTATGGAGGTGAGCAGTTCTTC.